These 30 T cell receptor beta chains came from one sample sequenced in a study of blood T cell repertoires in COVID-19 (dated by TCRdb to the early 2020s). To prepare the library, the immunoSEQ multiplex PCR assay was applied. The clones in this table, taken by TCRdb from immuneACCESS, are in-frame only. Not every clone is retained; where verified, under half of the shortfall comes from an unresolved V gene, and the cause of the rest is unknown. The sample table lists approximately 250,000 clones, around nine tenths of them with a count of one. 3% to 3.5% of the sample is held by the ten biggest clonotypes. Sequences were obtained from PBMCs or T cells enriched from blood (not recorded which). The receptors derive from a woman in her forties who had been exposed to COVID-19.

DNA for the CDR3: TGTGCCAGCAGCTTAGCTGGGAATGTGGAGGACAATGAGCAGTTCTTC. Its translation is CASSLAGNVEDNEQFF. The chain recombines TRBV7-2 with TRBJ2-1; D is perhaps TRBD2 (5 bases). The CDR3 has 16 residues. Germline lookup yields CDR1 SGHTA and CDR2 FQGNSA. Between the trimmed V and J ends, which lost 0 bases and 5 bases, there was a span of 14 bases.

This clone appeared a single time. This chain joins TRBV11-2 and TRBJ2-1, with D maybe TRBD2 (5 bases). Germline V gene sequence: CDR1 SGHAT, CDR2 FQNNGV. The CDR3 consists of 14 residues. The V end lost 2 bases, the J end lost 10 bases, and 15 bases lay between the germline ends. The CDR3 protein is CASSLFRATGEQFF. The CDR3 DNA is TGTGCCAGCAGCTTATTCCGGGCCACGGGGGAGCAGTTCTTC.

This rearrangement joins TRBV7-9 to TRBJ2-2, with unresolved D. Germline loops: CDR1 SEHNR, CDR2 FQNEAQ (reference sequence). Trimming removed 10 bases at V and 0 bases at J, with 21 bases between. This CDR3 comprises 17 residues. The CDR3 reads CANEVATTLANTGELFF. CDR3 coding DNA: TGTGCCAACGAGGTTGCAACTACCCTCGCGAACACCGGGGAGCTGTTTTTT.

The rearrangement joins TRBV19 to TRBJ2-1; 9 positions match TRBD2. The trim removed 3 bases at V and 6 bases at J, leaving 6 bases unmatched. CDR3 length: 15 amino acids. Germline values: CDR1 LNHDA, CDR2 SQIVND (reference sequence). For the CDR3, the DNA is TGTGCCAGTAGTATTACTAGCGGGCCTATCAATGAGCAGTTCTTC. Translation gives CASSITSGPINEQFF.

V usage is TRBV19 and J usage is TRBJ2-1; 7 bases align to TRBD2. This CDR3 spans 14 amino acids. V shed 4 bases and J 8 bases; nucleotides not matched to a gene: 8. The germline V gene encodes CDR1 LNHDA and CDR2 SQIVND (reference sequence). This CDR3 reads CASSKGTMVYEQFF. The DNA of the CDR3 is TGTGCCAGTAGTAAAGGGACTATGGTATATGAGCAGTTCTTC.

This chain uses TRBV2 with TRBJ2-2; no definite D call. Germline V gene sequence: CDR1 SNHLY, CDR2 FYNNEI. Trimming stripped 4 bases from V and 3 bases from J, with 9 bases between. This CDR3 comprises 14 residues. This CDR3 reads CASSVNRDTGELFF. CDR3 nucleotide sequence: TGTGCCAGCAGTGTTAACAGAGACACCGGGGAGCTGTTTTTT.

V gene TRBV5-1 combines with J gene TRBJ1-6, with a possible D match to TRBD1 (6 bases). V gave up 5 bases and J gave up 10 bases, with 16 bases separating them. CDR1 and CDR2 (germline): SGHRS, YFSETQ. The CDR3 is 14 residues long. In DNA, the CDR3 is TGCGCCAGCAGGTTGCCAGGGGTGGGATCACCCCTCCACTTT. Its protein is CASRLPGVGSPLHF.

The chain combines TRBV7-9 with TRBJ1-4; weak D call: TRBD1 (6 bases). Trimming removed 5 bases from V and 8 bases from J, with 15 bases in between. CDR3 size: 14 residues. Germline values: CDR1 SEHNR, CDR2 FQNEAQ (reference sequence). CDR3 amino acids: CASSPHRVGEKLFF. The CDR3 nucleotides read TGTGCCAGCAGCCCTCACAGGGTTGGAGAAAAACTGTTTTTT.

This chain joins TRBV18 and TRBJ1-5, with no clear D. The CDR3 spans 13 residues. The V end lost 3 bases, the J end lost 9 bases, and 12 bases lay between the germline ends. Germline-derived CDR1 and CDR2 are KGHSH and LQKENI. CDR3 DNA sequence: TGTGCCAGCTCACCCAACGAGGTTCTGCCCCAGCATTTT. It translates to CASSPNEVLPQHF. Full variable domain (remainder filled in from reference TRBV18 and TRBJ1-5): NAGVMQNPRHLVRRRGQEARLRCSPMKGHSHVYWYRQLPEEGLKFMVYLQKENIIDESGMPKERFSAEFPKEGPSILRIQQVVRGDSAAYFCASSPNEVLPQHFGDGTRLSIL.

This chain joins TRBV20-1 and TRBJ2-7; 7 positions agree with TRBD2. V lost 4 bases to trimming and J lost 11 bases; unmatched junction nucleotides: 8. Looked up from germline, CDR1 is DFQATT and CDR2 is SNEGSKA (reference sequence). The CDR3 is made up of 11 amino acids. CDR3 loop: CSATLSGAKYF. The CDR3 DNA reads TGCAGTGCTACGTTAAGCGGGGCCAAGTACTTC.

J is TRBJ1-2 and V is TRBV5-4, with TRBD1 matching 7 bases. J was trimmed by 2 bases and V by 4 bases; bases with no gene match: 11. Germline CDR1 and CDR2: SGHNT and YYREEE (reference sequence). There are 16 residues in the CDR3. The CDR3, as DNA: TGTGCCAGCAGCCCCCTTACAGGGGCCCAGAACTATGGCTACACCTTC. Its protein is CASSPLTGAQNYGYTF.

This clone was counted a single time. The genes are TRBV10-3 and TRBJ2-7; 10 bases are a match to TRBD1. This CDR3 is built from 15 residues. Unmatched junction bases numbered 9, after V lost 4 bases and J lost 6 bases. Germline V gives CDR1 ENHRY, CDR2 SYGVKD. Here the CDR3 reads CAISAPGTGEAEQYF. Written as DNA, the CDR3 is TGTGCCATCAGTGCCCCCGGGACAGGGGAGGCCGAGCAGTACTTC.

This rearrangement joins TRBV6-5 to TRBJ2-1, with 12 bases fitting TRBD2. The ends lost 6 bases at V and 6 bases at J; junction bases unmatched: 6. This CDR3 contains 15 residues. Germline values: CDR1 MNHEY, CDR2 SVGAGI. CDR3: CASRRLAGATNEQFF. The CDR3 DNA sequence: TGTGCCAGCAGGAGACTAGCGGGAGCCACCAATGAGCAGTTCTTC.

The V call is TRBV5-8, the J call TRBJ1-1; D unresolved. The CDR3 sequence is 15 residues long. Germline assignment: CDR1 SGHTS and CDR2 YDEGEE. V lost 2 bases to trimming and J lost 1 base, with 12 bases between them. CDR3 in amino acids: CASSFIGRSNTEAFF. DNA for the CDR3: TGTGCCAGCAGCTTTATCGGGAGGTCGAACACTGAAGCTTTCTTT.

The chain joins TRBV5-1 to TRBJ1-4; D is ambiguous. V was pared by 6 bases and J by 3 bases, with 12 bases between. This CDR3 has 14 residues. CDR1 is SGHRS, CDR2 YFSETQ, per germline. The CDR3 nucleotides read TGCGCCAGCAAATCGGGGTCGGCTAATGAAAAACTGTTTTTT. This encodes CASKSGSANEKLFF.

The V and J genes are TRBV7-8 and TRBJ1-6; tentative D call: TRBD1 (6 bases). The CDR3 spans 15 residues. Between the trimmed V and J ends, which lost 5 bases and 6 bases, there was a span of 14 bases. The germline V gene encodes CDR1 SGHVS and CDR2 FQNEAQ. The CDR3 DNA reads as TGTGCCAGCAGCCCAACACAGGGAACTAATTCACCCCTCCACTTT. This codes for CASSPTQGTNSPLHF.

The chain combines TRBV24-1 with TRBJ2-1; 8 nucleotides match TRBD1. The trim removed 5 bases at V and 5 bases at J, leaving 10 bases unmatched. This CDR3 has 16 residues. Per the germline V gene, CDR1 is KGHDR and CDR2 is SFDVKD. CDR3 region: CATSVGRTGRNNEQFF. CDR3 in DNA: TGTGCCACCAGTGTGGGACGGACAGGGAGGAACAATGAGCAGTTCTTC.

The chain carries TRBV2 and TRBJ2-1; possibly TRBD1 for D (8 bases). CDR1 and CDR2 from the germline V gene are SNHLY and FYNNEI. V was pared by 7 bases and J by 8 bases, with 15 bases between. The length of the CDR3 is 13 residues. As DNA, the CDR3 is TGTGCCAGCATTCAGGGGGCGGGGGATGAGCAGTTCTTC. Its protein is CASIQGAGDEQFF.

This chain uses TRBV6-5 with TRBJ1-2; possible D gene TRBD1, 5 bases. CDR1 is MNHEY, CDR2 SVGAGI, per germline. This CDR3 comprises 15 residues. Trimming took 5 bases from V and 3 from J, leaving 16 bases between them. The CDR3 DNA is TGTGCCAGCAGTATTTCTCCAGGGTCCCACTATGGCTACACCTTC. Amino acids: CASSISPGSHYGYTF.

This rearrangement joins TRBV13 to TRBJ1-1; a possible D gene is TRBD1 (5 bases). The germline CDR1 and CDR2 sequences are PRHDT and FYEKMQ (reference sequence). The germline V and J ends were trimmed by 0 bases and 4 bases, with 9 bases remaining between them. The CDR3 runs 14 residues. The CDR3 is CASSLGGGSTEAFF. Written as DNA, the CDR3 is TGTGCCAGCAGCTTAGGGGGGGGAAGCACTGAAGCTTTCTTT. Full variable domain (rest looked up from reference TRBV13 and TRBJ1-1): AAGVIQSPRHLIKEKRETATLKCYPIPRHDTVYWYQQGPGQDPQFLISFYEKMQSDKGSIPDRFSAQQFSDYHSELNMSSLELGDSALYFCASSLGGGSTEAFFGQGTRLTVV.

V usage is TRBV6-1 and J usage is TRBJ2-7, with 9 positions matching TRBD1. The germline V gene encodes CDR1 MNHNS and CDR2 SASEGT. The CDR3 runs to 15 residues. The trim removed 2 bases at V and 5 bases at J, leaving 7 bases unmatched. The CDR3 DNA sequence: TGTGCCAGCAGTGAAATGACAGGGGGAGTGAACGAGCAGTACTTC. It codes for CASSEMTGGVNEQYF.

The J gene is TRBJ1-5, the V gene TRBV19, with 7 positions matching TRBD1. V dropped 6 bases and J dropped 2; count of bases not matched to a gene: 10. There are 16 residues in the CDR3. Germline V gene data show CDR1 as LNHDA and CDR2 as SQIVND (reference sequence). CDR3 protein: CASRHKPQGGNQPQHF. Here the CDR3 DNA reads TGTGCCAGTAGACACAAACCCCAGGGGGGCAATCAGCCCCAGCATTTT.

The chain's CDR3 is CASSLSTEAFF. For the CDR3, the DNA is TGTGCCAGCAGTTTGAGTACTGAAGCTTTCTTT. This chain connects TRBV6-5 to TRBJ1-1; D unresolved. The germline V gene encodes CDR1 MNHEY and CDR2 SVGAGI. The CDR3 contains 11 residues. Between the trimmed V and J ends, which lost 4 bases and 5 bases, there was a span of 5 bases.

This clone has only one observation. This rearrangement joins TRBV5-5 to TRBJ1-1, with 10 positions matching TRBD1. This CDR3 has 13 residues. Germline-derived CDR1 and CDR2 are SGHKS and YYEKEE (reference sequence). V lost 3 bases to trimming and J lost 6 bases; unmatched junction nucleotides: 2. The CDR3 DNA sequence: TGTGCCAGCAGCTCAGGGACAGGGGCTGAAGCTTTCTTT. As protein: CASSSGTGAEAFF.

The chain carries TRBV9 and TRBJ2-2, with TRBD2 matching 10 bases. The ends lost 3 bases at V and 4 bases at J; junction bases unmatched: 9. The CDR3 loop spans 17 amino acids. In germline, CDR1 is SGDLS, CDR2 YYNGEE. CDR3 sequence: CASSGSGGSHFTGELFF. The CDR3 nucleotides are TGTGCCAGCAGCGGTAGCGGGGGGTCTCACTTCACCGGGGAGCTGTTTTTT.

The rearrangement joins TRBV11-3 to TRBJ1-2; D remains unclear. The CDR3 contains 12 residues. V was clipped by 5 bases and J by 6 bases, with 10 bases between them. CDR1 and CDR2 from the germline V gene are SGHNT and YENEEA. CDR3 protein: CASSTAGDGYTF. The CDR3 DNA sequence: TGTGCCAGCAGCACAGCCGGGGATGGCTACACCTTC.

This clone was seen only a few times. Here the CDR3 DNA reads TGCGCCAGCAGCTTACAACTAGCGGTCCAAGAGACCCAGTACTTC. As protein: CASSLQLAVQETQYF. The gene calls are TRBV5-1 and TRBJ2-5; the match to TRBD2 covers 8 bases. This CDR3 has 15 residues. CDR1 and CDR2 (germline): SGHRS, YFSETQ. After removal of 2 bases from V and 1 base from J, the junction contained 4 bases not matched to a gene. Filled out from reference TRBV5-1 and TRBJ2-5, the complete variable domain reads KAGVTQTPRYLIKTRGQQVTLSCSPISGHRSVSWYQQTPGQGLQFLFEYFSETQRNKGNFPGRFSGRQFSNSRSEMNVSTLELGDSALYLCASSLQLAVQETQYFGPGTRLLVL.

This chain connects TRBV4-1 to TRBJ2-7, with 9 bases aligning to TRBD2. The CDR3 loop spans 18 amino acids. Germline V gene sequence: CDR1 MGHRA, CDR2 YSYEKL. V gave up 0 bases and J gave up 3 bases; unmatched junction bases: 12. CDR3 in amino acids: CASSQDTRDRAGGYEQYF. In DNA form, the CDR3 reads TGCGCCAGCAGCCAAGATACTCGGGATCGAGCGGGGGGCTACGAGCAGTACTTC.

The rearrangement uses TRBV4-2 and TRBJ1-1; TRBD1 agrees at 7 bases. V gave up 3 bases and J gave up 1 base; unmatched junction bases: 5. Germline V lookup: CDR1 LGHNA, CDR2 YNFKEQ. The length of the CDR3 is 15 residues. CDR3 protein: CASSHSGQRNTEAFF. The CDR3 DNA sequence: TGTGCCAGCAGCCACTCGGGACAGCGGAACACTGAAGCTTTCTTT.

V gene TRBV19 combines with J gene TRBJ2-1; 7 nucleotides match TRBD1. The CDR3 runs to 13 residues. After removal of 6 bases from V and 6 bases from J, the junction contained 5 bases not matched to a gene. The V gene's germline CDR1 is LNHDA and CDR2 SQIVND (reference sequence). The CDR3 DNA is TGTGCCAGTAGCCCGGGACAGTTCAATGAGCAGTTCTTC. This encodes CASSPGQFNEQFF. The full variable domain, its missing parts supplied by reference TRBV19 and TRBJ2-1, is DGGITQSPKYLFRKEGQNVTLSCEQNLNHDAMYWYRQDPGQGLRLIYYSQIVNDFQKGDIAEGYSVSREKKESFPLTVTSAQKNPTAFYLCASSPGQFNEQFFGPGTRLTVL.